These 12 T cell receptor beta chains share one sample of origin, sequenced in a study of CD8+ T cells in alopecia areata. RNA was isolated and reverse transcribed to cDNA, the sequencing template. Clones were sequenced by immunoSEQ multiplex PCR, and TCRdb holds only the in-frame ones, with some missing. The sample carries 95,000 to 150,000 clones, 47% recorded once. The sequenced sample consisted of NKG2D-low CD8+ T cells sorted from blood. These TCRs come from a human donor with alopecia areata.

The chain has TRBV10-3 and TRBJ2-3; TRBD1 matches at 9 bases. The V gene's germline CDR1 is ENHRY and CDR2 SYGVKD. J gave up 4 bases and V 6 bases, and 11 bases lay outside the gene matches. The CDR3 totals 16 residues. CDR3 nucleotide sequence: TGTGCCATCAGCCACGGACAGGGGATAAGCGCAGATACGCAGTATTTT. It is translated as CAISHGQGISADTQYF.

CDR3: CAWILDSGELFF. As DNA, the CDR3 is TGTGCCTGGATCCTAGACTCCGGGGAGCTGTTTTTT. V gene TRBV30 combines with J gene TRBJ2-2; D call uncertain. V lost 4 bases to trimming and J lost 6 bases, with 9 bases between them. From germline, CDR1 is GTSNPN and CDR2 SVGIG (reference sequence). The CDR3 covers 12 residues.

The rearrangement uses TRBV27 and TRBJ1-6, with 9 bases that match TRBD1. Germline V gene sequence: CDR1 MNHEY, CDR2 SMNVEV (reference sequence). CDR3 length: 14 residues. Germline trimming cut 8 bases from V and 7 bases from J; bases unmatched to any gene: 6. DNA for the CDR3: TGTGCCAGCGGGAGGACAGGGGTCAATTCACCCCTCCACTTT. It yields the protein CASGRTGVNSPLHF.

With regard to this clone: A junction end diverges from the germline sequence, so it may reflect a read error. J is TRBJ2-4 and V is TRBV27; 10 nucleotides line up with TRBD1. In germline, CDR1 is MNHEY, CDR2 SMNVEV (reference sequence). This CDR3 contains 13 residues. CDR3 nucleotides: TGTGCCAGCAGTCCGCTCACGGACAGGGGGTTGAACTTC. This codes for CASSPLTDRGLNF.

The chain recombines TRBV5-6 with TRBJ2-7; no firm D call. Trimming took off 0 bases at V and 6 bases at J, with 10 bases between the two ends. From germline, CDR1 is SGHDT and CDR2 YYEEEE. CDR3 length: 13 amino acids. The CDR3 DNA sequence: TGTGCCAGCAGCTTGGCCGATGGAATCGAGCAGTACTTC. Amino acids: CASSLADGIEQYF.

CDR3 residues: CASSLSWQGWAQPQHF. CDR3 nucleotide sequence: TGTGCCAGCAGTTTATCGTGGCAGGGGTGGGCCCAGCCCCAGCATTTT. The chain uses TRBV27 and TRBJ1-5, with D possibly matching TRBD1 (6 bases). Germline CDR1 MNHEY, CDR2 SMNVEV (reference sequence). The CDR3 loop spans 16 amino acids. With 0 bases removed from V and 7 bases from J, the gap between germline ends came to 16 bases.

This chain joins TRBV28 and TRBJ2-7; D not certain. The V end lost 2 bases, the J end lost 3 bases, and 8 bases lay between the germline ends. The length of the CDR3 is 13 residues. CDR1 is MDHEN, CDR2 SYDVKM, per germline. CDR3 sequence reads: CASSLLGIYEQYF. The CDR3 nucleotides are TGTGCCAGCAGTTTACTGGGGATCTACGAGCAGTACTTC.

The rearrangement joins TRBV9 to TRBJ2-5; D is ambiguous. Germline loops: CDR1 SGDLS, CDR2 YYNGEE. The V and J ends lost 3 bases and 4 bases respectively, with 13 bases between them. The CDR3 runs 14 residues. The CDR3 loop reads CASSGGGWGETQYF. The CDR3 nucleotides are TGTGCCAGCAGCGGCGGTGGGTGGGGAGAGACCCAGTACTTC.

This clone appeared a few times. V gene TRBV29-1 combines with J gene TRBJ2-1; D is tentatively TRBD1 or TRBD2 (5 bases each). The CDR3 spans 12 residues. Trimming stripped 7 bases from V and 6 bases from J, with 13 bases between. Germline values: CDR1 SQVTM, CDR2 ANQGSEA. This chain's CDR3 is CSAPWGSNEQFF. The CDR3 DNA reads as TGCAGCGCCCCCTGGGGGAGCAATGAGCAGTTCTTC.

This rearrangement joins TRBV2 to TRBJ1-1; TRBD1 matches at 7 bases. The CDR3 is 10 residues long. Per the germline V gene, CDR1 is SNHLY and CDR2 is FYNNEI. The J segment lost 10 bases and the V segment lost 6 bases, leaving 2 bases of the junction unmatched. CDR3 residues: CASRGTVAFF. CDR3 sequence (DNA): TGTGCCAGCAGGGGGACAGTAGCTTTCTTT.

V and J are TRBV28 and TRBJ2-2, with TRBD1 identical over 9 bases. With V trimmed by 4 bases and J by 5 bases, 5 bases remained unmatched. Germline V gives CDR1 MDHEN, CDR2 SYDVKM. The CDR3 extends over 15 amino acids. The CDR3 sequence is CASSSGTGTTGELFF. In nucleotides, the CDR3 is TGTGCCAGCAGTTCTGGGACAGGGACGACCGGGGAGCTGTTTTTT.

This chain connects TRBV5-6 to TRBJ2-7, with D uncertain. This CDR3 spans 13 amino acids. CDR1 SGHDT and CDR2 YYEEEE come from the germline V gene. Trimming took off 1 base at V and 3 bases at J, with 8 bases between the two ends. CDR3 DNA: TGTGCCAGCAGCTTGTCCCACCGCTACGAGCAGTACTTC. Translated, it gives CASSLSHRYEQYF.